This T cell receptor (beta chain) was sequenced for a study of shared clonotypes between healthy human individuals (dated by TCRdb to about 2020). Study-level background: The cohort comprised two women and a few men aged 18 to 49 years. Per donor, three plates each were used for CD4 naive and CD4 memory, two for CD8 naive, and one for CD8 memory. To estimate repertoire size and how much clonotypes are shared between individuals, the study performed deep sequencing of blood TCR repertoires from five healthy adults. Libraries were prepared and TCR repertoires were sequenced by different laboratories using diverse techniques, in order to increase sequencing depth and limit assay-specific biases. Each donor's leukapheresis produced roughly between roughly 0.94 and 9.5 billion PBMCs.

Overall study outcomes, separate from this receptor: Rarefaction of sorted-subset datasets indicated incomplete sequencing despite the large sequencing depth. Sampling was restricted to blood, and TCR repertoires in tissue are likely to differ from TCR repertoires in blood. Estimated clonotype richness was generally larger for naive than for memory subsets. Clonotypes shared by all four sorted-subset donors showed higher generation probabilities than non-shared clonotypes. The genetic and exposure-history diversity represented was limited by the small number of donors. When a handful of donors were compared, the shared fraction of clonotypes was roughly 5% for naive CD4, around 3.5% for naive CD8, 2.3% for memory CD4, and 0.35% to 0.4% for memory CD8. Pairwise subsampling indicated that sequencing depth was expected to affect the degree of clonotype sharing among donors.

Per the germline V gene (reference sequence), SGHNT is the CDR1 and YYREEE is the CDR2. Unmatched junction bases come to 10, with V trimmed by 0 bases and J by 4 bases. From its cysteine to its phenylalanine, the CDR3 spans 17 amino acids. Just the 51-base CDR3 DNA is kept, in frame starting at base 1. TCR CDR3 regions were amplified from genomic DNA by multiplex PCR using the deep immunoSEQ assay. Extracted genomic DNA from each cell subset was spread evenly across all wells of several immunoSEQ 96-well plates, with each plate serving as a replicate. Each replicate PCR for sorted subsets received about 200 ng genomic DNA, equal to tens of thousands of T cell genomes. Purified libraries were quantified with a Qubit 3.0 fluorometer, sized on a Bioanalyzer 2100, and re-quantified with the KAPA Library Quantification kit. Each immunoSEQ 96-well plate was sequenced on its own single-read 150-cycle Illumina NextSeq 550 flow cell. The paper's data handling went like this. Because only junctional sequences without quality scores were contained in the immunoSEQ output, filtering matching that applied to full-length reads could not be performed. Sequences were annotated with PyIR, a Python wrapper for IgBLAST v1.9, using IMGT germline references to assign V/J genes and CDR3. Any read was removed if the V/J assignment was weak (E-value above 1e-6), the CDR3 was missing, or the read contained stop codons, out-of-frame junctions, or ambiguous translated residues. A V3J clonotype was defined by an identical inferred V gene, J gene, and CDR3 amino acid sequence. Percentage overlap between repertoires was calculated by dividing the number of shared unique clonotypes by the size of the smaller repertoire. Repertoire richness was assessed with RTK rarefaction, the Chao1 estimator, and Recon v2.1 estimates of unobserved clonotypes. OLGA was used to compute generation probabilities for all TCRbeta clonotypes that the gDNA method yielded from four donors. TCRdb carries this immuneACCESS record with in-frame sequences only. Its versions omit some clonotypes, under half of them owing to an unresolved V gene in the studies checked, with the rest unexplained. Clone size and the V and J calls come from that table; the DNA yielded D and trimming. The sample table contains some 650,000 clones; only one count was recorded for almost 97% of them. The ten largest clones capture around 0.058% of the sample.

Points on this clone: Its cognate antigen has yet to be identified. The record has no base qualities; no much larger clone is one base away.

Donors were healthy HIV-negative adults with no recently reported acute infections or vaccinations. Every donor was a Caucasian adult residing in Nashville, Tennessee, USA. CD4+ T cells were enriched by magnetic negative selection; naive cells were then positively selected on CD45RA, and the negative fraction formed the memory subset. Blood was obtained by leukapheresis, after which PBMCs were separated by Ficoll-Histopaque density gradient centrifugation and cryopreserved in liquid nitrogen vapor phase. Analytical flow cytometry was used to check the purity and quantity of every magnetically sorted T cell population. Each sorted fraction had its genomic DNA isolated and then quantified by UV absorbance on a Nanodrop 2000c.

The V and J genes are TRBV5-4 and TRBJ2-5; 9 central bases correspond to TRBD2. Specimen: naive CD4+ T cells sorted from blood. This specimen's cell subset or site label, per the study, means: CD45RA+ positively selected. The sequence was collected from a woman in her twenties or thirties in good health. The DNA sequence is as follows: TGTGCCAGCAGCTTGGTGCGGCTAGCGGGGATAGGAGAGACCCAGTACTTC. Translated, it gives CASSLVRLAGIGETQYF.